This TCR beta chain was documented in a study of cytomegalovirus exposure and HLA in healthy donors. General study points: In a later analysis, V- and J-gene trimming of beta chains associated with a DCLRE1C missense variant, replicated independently.

Each donor was healthy, and each was a bone marrow donor. On this clone itself: Its specificity is unknown.

Amplification used 60 Vbeta primers and 13 Jbeta primers. Generated by immunoSEQ multiplex PCR, the TCRdb table keeps only in-frame clones and is missing some. The data contain about 140,000 clones, around 81% of them singletons. CDR3 length: 14 amino acids. Germline-derived CDR1 and CDR2 are MGHRA and YSYEKL. V lost 4 bases, J lost 5 bases, and 15 bases lay in between. This receptor was identified in a man aged 40-50 years in good health and CMV-seropositive. What was sequenced was PBMCs. The V gene is TRBV4-1, the J gene TRBJ2-7, with a tentative D call TRBD1 (5 bases). CDR3 in amino acids: CASSRVTQAHEQYF. DNA for the CDR3: TGCGCCAGCAGCCGGGTGACACAGGCCCACGAGCAGTACTTC.